Listed below are T cell receptor beta chains from one sample, sequenced in a study of T cells in Graves' hyperthyroidism and ophthalmopathy. TCRdb processed the multiplex PCR reads anew with MiXCR; each CDR3 protein has one entry. The sample has about 840,000 distinct CDR3 sequences, roughly 37% seen once. The specimen sequenced was blood. Receptors were obtained from a man between 18 and 29 years old with Graves' hyperthyroidism. CDR3s leave out the opening cysteine and the closing phenylalanine or tryptophan.

v_call,cdr3_aa
TRBV14,ASSQVQGGGEQY
TRBV4-2,GSGISYEQY
TRBV19,AWRTANQPQH
TRBV4-1,ASSRLSGVNSYEQY
TRBV7-6,ASSLGMPPYGYT
TRBV7-2,ASYAEWAGNTEAF
TRBV29-1,SSTYEQY
TRBV20-1,SAPNGIQETQY
TRBV15,ATSRDRNPLYGHT
TRBV10-3,AISDESSGGYEQY
TRBV19,ASSPTRGENTGELF
TRBV29-1,SVPSLAGGGSGYT
TRBV5-1,ASSLEGLITEAF
TRBV12-3/TRBV12-4,ASSLSVSGEKLF
TRBV12-3/TRBV12-4,ASSPPTGQLLNQPQH
TRBV12-3/TRBV12-4,ASSLTVEKLF
TRBV5-1,ASNEPGTVNNSPLH
TRBV19,ASSPWQGADQPQH
TRBV11-2,ASSLEVTSGPCSSYEQY
TRBV20-1,SAVAGVETQY
TRBV7-8,ASSGRTSGGPQY
TRBV28,ASSLEKGYT
TRBV6-5,ASSTTPNSNYGYT
TRBV19,ASTAVMNTEAF
TRBV7-9,ASSLRSGLGYT
TRBV6-5,ASSLGATGEKLF
TRBV10-3,AINWDGNNYGYT
TRBV24-1,ATSETGEYTEAF
TRBV29-1,SVVGTKSTEAF
TRBV6-2/TRBV6-3,ASRVDGVSYEQY
TRBV25-1,ASSAYIGTNEKLF
TRBV5-1,ASSLGQRNSPLH
TRBV6-5,ASSYGDHQETQY
TRBV6-5,ASSYWTGNTGELF
TRBV29-1,SVEAQY
TRBV6-5,ASSYGRGWETQY
TRBV25-1,ASSEYFWGGAGEKLF
TRBV20-1,SARLDRGYSPLH
TRBV19,ASSIADSNQPQH
TRBV14,ASSPESWVGTEAF
TRBV7-9,ASSLAPGLANTGELF
TRBV4-2,ASSQDPRPNSPLH
TRBV7-2,ASASVPIAGGETQY
TRBV6-5,ASSPTSSEETQY
TRBV5-8,ASSWGLGMNTEAF
TRBV20-1,SARDGSKDTGELF
TRBV29-1,SVDRGMADTQY
TRBV14,ASSQASVGREKLF
TRBV7-9,ASSAMTGFEAF
TRBV9,ASRVGTAGGWETQY